The 20 T cell receptor beta chains below come from one sample, sequenced in a study of cytomegalovirus exposure and HLA in healthy donors. PCR used 60 Vbeta primers and 13 Jbeta primers. Assay: immunoSEQ multiplex PCR; the TCRdb copy retains only in-frame clones and omits some. The repertoire holds about 180,000 clones, with approximately 80% as singletons. The sequenced sample was PBMCs. The receptors were gathered from a woman between 50 and 59 years old in good health and CMV-seronegative.

This chain uses TRBV6-5 with TRBJ1-2; D is undetermined. The CDR3 runs to 15 residues. Trimming took off 0 bases at V and 5 bases at J, with 13 bases between the two ends. Germline loops: CDR1 MNHEY, CDR2 SVGAGI. CDR3 in DNA: TGTGCCAGCAGTTACTCGGAGGACGGGGAATATGGCTACACCTTC. Amino acid sequence: CASSYSEDGEYGYTF.

The chain combines TRBV5-1 with TRBJ2-5; D possibly corresponds to TRBD1 (6 bases). Gene TRBJ2-7 matches the end of the DNA better, so the J call may be wrong. This CDR3 spans 14 amino acids. The V gene's germline CDR1 is SGHRS and CDR2 YFSETQ. Here the CDR3 reads CASSFYREGFEQYF. CDR3 nucleotides: TGCGCCAGCAGCTTTTACAGGGAAGGGTTCGAGCAGTACTTC.

The chain recombines TRBV11-3 with TRBJ1-2; D unclear. The V end was cut by 3 bases, the J end by 3 bases, with 17 bases between. Germline V lookup: CDR1 SGHNT, CDR2 YENEEA. The CDR3 has 16 residues. The CDR3 coding sequence is TGTGCCAGCAGCTTCGCGACACGCACTTGTGACTATGGCTACACCTTC. This encodes CASSFATRTCDYGYTF. The full variable domain, in which reference TRBV11-3 and TRBJ1-2 provide the parts outside the CDR3, is EAGVVQSPRYKIIEKKQPVAFWCNPISGHNTLYWYLQNLGQGPELLIRYENEEAVDDSQLPKDRFSAERLKGVDSTLKIQPAELGDSAVYLCASSFATRTCDYGYTFGSGTRLTVV.

The rearrangement uses TRBV10-2 and TRBJ1-2; 8 bases align to TRBD1. V shed 8 bases, J shed 2 bases, and the junction held 10 bases outside the gene matches. There are 15 residues in the CDR3. CDR1 WSHSY and CDR2 SAAADI come from the germline V gene. The CDR3 coding sequence is TGCGCCAGCCGTAGCCCCGACAGGGGAAACTATGGCTACACCTTC. Encoded protein: CASRSPDRGNYGYTF.

The chain links TRBV2 to TRBJ2-3, with D hard to call. V shed 6 bases and J shed 2 bases, with 9 bases lying between them. Per germline, CDR1 SNHLY and CDR2 FYNNEI. This CDR3 has 13 residues. CDR3 in DNA: TGTGCCAGCAGCCCAAGACACACAGATACGCAGTATTTT. Amino acid sequence: CASSPRHTDTQYF. Combining the CDR3 with reference TRBV2 and TRBJ2-3 gives the whole variable domain EPEVTQTPSHQVTQMGQEVILRCVPISNHLYFYWYRQILGQKVEFLVSFYNNEISEKSEIFDDQFSVERPDGSNFTLKIRSTKLEDSAMYFCASSPRHTDTQYFGPGTRLTVL.

The chain employs TRBV6-6 and TRBJ2-7; TRBD2 matches at 7 bases. CDR1 and CDR2 from the germline V gene are MNHNY and SVGAGI (reference sequence). The CDR3 runs 15 residues. V gave up 0 bases and J gave up 2 bases; unmatched junction bases: 4. The DNA of the CDR3 is TGTGCCAGCAGTTACTCGGTGGGGGGGACCTACGAGCAGTACTTC. It is translated as CASSYSVGGTYEQYF.

CDR3 residues: CASSPLTGYEQYF. The CDR3 region has the DNA TGTGCCAGCAGCCCCTTAACGGGCTACGAGCAGTACTTC. The V call is TRBV14, the J call TRBJ2-7; no definite D call. The CDR3 has 13 residues. V lost 4 bases and J lost 3, with 10 bases in between. From germline, CDR1 is SGHDN and CDR2 FVKESK.

CDR3 nucleotide sequence: TGTGCCAGCAGCTTGAAGGGGGTTCTTGAAAAACTGTTTTTT. It codes for CASSLKGVLEKLFF. The chain joins TRBV11-2 to TRBJ1-4, with D perhaps TRBD1 (6 bases). Trimming removed 3 bases at V and 7 bases at J, with 12 bases between. From germline, CDR1 is SGHAT and CDR2 FQNNGV. CDR3 length: 14 residues.

This chain connects TRBV6-5 to TRBJ2-7; D gene uncertain. The CDR3 totals 11 residues. V shed 3 bases and J shed 6 bases, with 6 bases lying between them. Germline CDR1 reads MNHEY; CDR2 reads SVGAGI. In DNA, the CDR3 is TGTGCCAGCAGTTATCGCAGCGAGCAGTACTTC. Translated: CASSYRSEQYF.

V and J are TRBV5-1 and TRBJ2-7, with a possible D match to TRBD2 (6 bases). CDR1 and CDR2 (germline): SGHRS, YFSETQ. Trimming left V 0 bases short and J 6 bases short, with 10 bases between. The CDR3 totals 13 residues. Here the CDR3 reads CASSLASESEQYF. The CDR3 region has the DNA TGCGCCAGCAGCTTGGCTAGCGAGAGCGAGCAGTACTTC.

The rearrangement links TRBV6-5 to TRBJ2-1; TRBD1 matches 9 bases. Germline values: CDR1 MNHEY, CDR2 SVGAGI. Germline trimming cut 10 bases from V and 14 bases from J; bases unmatched to any gene: 12. This CDR3 is built from 12 residues. CDR3 nucleotide sequence: TGTGCCAACCGACAGGGGGTGAGTAGCGAGTTCTTC. Residues: CANRQGVSSEFF.

The chain recombines TRBV9 with TRBJ2-3; no clear D. The V gene lost 3 bases and the J gene lost 6 bases, with 5 bases spanning the gap. There are 11 residues in the CDR3. Germline loops: CDR1 SGDLS, CDR2 YYNGEE. CDR3 loop: CASSAEDTQYF. Here the CDR3 DNA reads TGTGCCAGCAGCGCCGAGGATACGCAGTATTTT. Full variable domain (remainder filled in from reference TRBV9 and TRBJ2-3): DSGVTQTPKHLITATGQRVTLRCSPRSGDLSVYWYQQSLDQGLQFLIQYYNGEERAKGNILERFSAQQFPDLHSELNLSSLELGDSALYFCASSAEDTQYFGPGTRLTVL.

This clone showed up just once. The V and J genes are TRBV7-2 and TRBJ1-5; TRBD1 aligns across 10 bases. Trimming at V came to 1 base and at J to 6 bases, leaving 6 bases not matched to a gene. This CDR3 has 16 amino acids. Germline assignment: CDR1 SGHTA and CDR2 FQGNSA. The CDR3 DNA sequence: TGTGCCAGCAGCTTAGAGAGACAGGGGGCAGGTCAGCCCCAGCATTTT. Its protein is CASSLERQGAGQPQHF.

In DNA form, the CDR3 reads TGTGCCAGCAGCGTAGGGACTAGCGGGGGGTCGTACCAAGAGACCCAGTACTTC. This translates into CASSVGTSGGSYQETQYF. The gene calls are TRBV9 and TRBJ2-5; 14 bases are shared with TRBD2. J lost 0 bases, V lost 0 bases, and 4 bases had no gene match. Germline V CDR1 and CDR2: SGDLS, YYNGEE. The CDR3 loop spans 18 amino acids.

This chain links TRBV6-5 with TRBJ2-7; TRBD2 is a possible D gene (5 bases). Germline CDR1 MNHEY, CDR2 SVGAGI. The CDR3 has 13 amino acids. The V end was cut by 0 bases, the J end by 4 bases, with 7 bases between. CDR3 amino acids: CASSYSEGYEQYF. CDR3 DNA sequence: TGTGCCAGCAGTTACTCAGAGGGTTACGAGCAGTACTTC.

The chain joins TRBV28 to TRBJ1-5, with D possibly being TRBD1 (6 bases). From germline, CDR1 is MDHEN and CDR2 SYDVKM. The CDR3 spans 14 residues. The ends were cut back, 5 bases at V and 6 bases at J, with 14 bases in the middle. As DNA, the CDR3 is TGTGCCAGCAGTGTTACAGGGATGGCTCAGCCCCAGCATTTT. Translated: CASSVTGMAQPQHF.

This clone was counted between two and nine times. The genes are TRBV7-6 and TRBJ2-5, with D tentatively TRBD2 (5 bases). V lost 4 bases and J 1 base, leaving 7 bases between the germline ends. The CDR3 runs to 13 residues. The V gene's germline CDR1 is SGHVS and CDR2 FNYEAQ. CDR3 in DNA: TGTGCCAGCAGCTACGGACTCCAAGAGACCCAGTACTTC. It encodes CASSYGLQETQYF.

The rearrangement joins TRBV5-1 to TRBJ2-2; possible D gene TRBD2, 5 bases. This CDR3 has 16 amino acids. The ends were cut back, 5 bases at V and 0 bases at J, with 14 bases in the middle. CDR1 and CDR2 (germline): SGHRS, YFSETQ. The CDR3, as DNA: TGCGCCAGCAGTAGTATTTTGAGGGCGAACACCGGGGAGCTGTTTTTT. This codes for CASSSILRANTGELFF.

The J gene is TRBJ2-5, the V gene TRBV27; a possible D gene is TRBD1 (5 bases). The assigned J gene may be wrong: the sequence end matches TRBJ2-7 better. The CDR3 length is 13 residues. Germline CDR1 reads MNHEY; CDR2 reads SMNVEV (reference sequence). CDR3 nucleotides: TGTGCCAGCAGTCCCCTCGACAGCTACGAGCAGTACTTC. This sequence encodes CASSPLDSYEQYF.

This clone was found once. The chain links TRBV5-1 to TRBJ1-1; possible D gene TRBD1, 6 bases. Trimming shortened V by 4 bases and J by 1 base, and 11 bases separated the two germline ends. The CDR3 totals 14 residues. CDR1 and CDR2 from the germline V gene are SGHRS and YFSETQ. The CDR3 sequence is CASSPTTGNTEAFF. CDR3 coding DNA: TGCGCCAGCAGCCCCACGACAGGGAACACTGAAGCTTTCTTT. Filled out from reference TRBV5-1 and TRBJ1-1, the complete variable domain reads KAGVTQTPRYLIKTRGQQVTLSCSPISGHRSVSWYQQTPGQGLQFLFEYFSETQRNKGNFPGRFSGRQFSNSRSEMNVSTLELGDSALYLCASSPTTGNTEAFFGQGTRLTVV.